The 32 T cell receptor beta chains reported below all come from one sample, sequenced in a study of blood T cells in healthy people across ages (dated by TCRdb to 2013 to 2016). Library creation used 5' RACE. The instrument given in TCRdb is Illumina HiSeq 2500. A second roughly 7 to 11 cycle PCR used a sample-barcoded 5' primer and a J-beta primer mix. Through fastp at Q25 and MiXCR, TCRdb rebuilt clones from the public reads, retaining in-frame beta chains. For every CDR3 protein sequence, its rows merge into one entry that carries the most common genes and DNA. The sample contains 800,000 to 1,300,000 distinct CDR3 sequences, 20% to 25% of them found a single time. Approximately 0.7% of the sample is in the top ten clones. Separately, the same data were catalogued under a study of T cells of mothers and their children.

The source material was blood. Receptors were obtained from a girl under 10 years old in good health.

This clonotype was counted between two and nine times. The rearrangement joins TRBV20-1 to TRBJ1-6, with 9 bases fitting TRBD1. Germline trimming cut 6 bases from V and 8 bases from J; bases unmatched to any gene: 8. Germline V gene data show CDR1 as DFQATT and CDR2 as SNEGSKA (reference sequence). This CDR3 is built from 14 residues. CDR3 sequence (DNA): TGCAGTGCCACGCCCGGGACAGGGTATTCACCCCTCCACTTT. It is translated as CSATPGTGYSPLHF.

The chain combines TRBV5-1 with TRBJ2-3, with D unclear. The CDR3 consists of 15 residues. Trimming pared 0 bases from V and 1 base from J, leaving 9 bases between. CDR1 and CDR2 (germline): SGHRS, YFSETQ. In DNA, the CDR3 is TGCGCCAGCAGCTTGGAGGGCCGACGCACAGATACGCAGTATTTT. Protein product: CASSLEGRRTDTQYF.

This clonotype appeared a few times. The V call is TRBV12-3 or TRBV12-4, the J call TRBJ2-5; 11 nucleotides align to TRBD2. J lost 3 bases, V lost 5 bases, and 5 bases had no gene match. CDR3 length: 15 amino acids. The CDR3 protein is CASSPRGLAEETQYF. The CDR3 DNA is TGTGCCAGCAGTCCCCGGGGACTAGCGGAAGAGACCCAGTACTTC.

This clonotype appeared many times. V usage is TRBV19 and J usage is TRBJ2-7; D may correspond to TRBD1 or TRBD2 (5 bases each). This CDR3 region has 13 residues. Germline assignment: CDR1 LNHDA and CDR2 SQIVND (reference sequence). The V end lost 5 bases, the J end lost 2 bases, and 10 bases lay between the germline ends. The CDR3 loop is CASSRDETYEQYF. Written as DNA, the CDR3 is TGTGCCAGTAGTCGGGACGAAACCTACGAGCAGTACTTC.

The rearrangement joins TRBV29-1 to TRBJ2-7; D gene uncertain. This CDR3 is built from 10 residues. Trimming cost V 1 base and J 9 bases, with 7 bases left between them. From germline, CDR1 is SQVTM and CDR2 ANQGSEA. CDR3 loop: CSVEGPGQYF. As DNA, the CDR3 is TGCAGCGTTGAAGGCCCCGGGCAGTACTTC.

The rearrangement joins TRBV29-1 to TRBJ1-4; tentative D call: TRBD1 (6 bases). Germline V lookup: CDR1 SQVTM, CDR2 ANQGSEA. The ends were cut back, 4 bases at V and 15 bases at J, with 24 bases in the middle. CDR3 length: 14 amino acids. CDR3 in DNA: TGCAGCGTTGCCGAGACAGGAGCCGTTGAAAAGGTGTTTTTT. It translates to CSVAETGAVEKVFF.

This clonotype was detected a few times. The genes are TRBV4-3 and TRBJ2-1; D is undetermined. The CDR3 contains 16 residues. V lost 4 bases and J lost 0, with 13 bases in between. The germline V gene has CDR1 LGHNA and CDR2 YSLEER. CDR3 sequence (DNA): TGCGCCAGCAGCCCTGAAAACGAGGCCTCCTACAATGAGCAGTTCTTC. Translation gives CASSPENEASYNEQFF.

In DNA, the CDR3 is TGCAGCGTTGAAGAAAGGGACAGAGCTTACGAGCAGTACTTC. Its protein is CSVEERDRAYEQYF. This chain uses TRBV29-1 with TRBJ2-5, with TRBD1 matching over 7 bases. The J call may be in error: the DNA end matches TRBJ2-7 better. Germline V gives CDR1 SQVTM, CDR2 ANQGSEA. The CDR3 length is 14 residues.

This clonotype was seen more than once but under ten times. The CDR3 protein is CASSLPSRDSTDTQYF. In nucleotides, the CDR3 is TGTGCCAGCAGCTTACCATCCCGGGACAGCACAGATACGCAGTATTTT. This chain joins TRBV7-9 and TRBJ2-3; perhaps D is TRBD1 or TRBD2 (5 bases each). V was trimmed by 2 bases and J by 0 bases, leaving 12 bases between them. In germline, CDR1 is SEHNR, CDR2 FQNEAQ (reference sequence). CDR3 length: 16 residues.

A few counts support this clonotype. V usage is TRBV11-2 and J usage is TRBJ2-1, with a weak D call TRBD2 (5 bases). V gave up 5 bases and J gave up 5 bases, with 22 bases separating them. CDR3 size: 17 residues. Looked up from germline, CDR1 is SGHAT and CDR2 is FQNNGV. In DNA form, the CDR3 reads TGTGCCAGCAGCAAGCTTTTTGGGCAGGCGGGTGACAATGAGCAGTTCTTC. Its translation: CASSKLFGQAGDNEQFF.

A note on this clonotype: Sequence at one end of the junction differs from germline and may be a read error. The rearrangement joins TRBV11-2 to TRBJ2-2, with D possibly matching TRBD1 (6 bases). The CDR3 covers 16 residues. The germline gives CDR1 SGHAT, CDR2 FQNNGV. CDR3 in DNA: TGTGCCAGCAGGCAGTCCCGGGACACGTCCACCGGGGAGCTGTTTTTC. Translation gives CASRQSRDTSTGELFF.

In its sample, this clonotype was seen a few times. V and J are TRBV12-3 or TRBV12-4 and TRBJ1-5, with 8 bases matching TRBD1. CDR3 size: 15 residues. Germline trimming cut 3 bases from V and 6 bases from J; bases unmatched to any gene: 7. The CDR3 protein is CASSLSGQDSQPQHF. The DNA of the CDR3 is TGTGCCAGCAGTTTGTCGGGACAGGACTCTCAGCCCCAGCATTTT.

The chain couples TRBV7-9 to TRBJ2-5; 7 bases fit TRBD2. J was trimmed by 1 base and V by 5 bases; bases with no gene match: 13. The CDR3 has 17 amino acids. The germline gives CDR1 SEHNR, CDR2 FQNEAQ (reference sequence). The CDR3 loop reads CASSALRLAEAQETQYF. CDR3 DNA: TGTGCCAGCAGCGCTTTGAGACTAGCAGAAGCCCAAGAGACCCAGTACTTC.

This clonotype came up a few times. The genes are TRBV2 and TRBJ2-5; possibly TRBD1 or TRBD2 for D (6 bases each). V was pared by 7 bases and J by 6 bases, with 15 bases between. This CDR3 has 13 amino acids. CDR1 and CDR2 from the germline V gene are SNHLY and FYNNEI. CDR3 DNA sequence: TGTGCCAGCAATTTTTGGCGGGACAAGACCCAGTACTTC. It yields the protein CASNFWRDKTQYF.

The chain joins TRBV12-3 or TRBV12-4 to TRBJ2-5, with no clear D. V was clipped by 7 bases and J by 5 bases, with 11 bases between them. The CDR3 sequence is 12 residues long. CDR3 in DNA: TGTGCCAGCACCCTCTACGGGGAGACCCAGTACTTC. This translates into CASTLYGETQYF.

This clonotype was detected only a few times. The chain uses TRBV11-3 and TRBJ2-5; tentatively, D is TRBD1 or TRBD2 (6 bases each). The J call may be faulty, since TRBJ2-1 better matches the DNA end. The CDR3 totals 13 residues. CDR1 is SGHNT, CDR2 YENEEA, per germline. The CDR3 DNA reads TGTGCCAGCAGCCTAAGGGGGGTAGGTGAGCAGTTCTTC. Protein: CASSLRGVGEQFF.

This chain uses TRBV10-3 with TRBJ2-2; perhaps TRBD2 as D (5 bases). This CDR3 region has 16 residues. Germline CDR1 and CDR2: ENHRY and SYGVKD. Trimming removed 0 bases from V and 4 bases from J, with 12 bases in between. In DNA form, the CDR3 reads TGTGCCATCAGTGAGTCTGTGGGAGAGTCCACCGGGGAGCTGTTTTTT. Its protein product is CAISESVGESTGELFF.

V and J are TRBV9 and TRBJ1-2; D is undetermined. CDR3 length: 14 residues. Germline V gene lookup returns CDR1 SGDLS and CDR2 YYNGEE. V shed 0 bases and J shed 3 bases, with 9 bases lying between them. The CDR3 coding sequence is TGTGCCAGCAGCGTAGGCGACCTCGACTATGGCTACACCTTC. Translation: CASSVGDLDYGYTF. Filled out from reference TRBV9 and TRBJ1-2, the complete variable domain reads DSGVTQTPKHLITATGQRVTLRCSPRSGDLSVYWYQQSLDQGLQFLIQYYNGEERAKGNILERFSAQQFPDLHSELNLSSLELGDSALYFCASSVGDLDYGYTFGSGTRLTVV.

Only a few counts were recorded for this clonotype. This chain connects TRBV6-5 to TRBJ1-1; maybe TRBD1 (5 bases). The V end was cut by 6 bases, the J end by 6 bases, with 20 bases between. CDR3 length: 15 amino acids. Germline V gives CDR1 MNHEY, CDR2 SVGAGI. CDR3 amino acids: CASRLSWGDGSEAFF. The CDR3 DNA reads TGTGCCAGCAGACTTTCATGGGGGGATGGGTCTGAAGCTTTCTTT.

This clonotype was detected only a few times. A junction boundary mismatches the germline segment, possibly from a read error. The chain uses TRBV7-7 and TRBJ2-1; TRBD2 matches 8 bases. From germline, CDR1 is SSHAT and CDR2 FNYEAQ (reference sequence). There are 15 residues in the CDR3. The CDR3 loop reads CASSSGGPPYNEQFF. Written as DNA, the CDR3 is TGTGCTAGCAGCTCGGGGGGGCCCCCCTACAATGAGCAGTTCTTC. The full variable domain, completed using reference TRBV7-7 and TRBJ2-1, is GAGVSQSPRYKVTKRGQDVTLRCDPISSHATLYWYQQALGQGPEFLTYFNYEAQPDKSGLPSDRFSAERPEGSISTLTIQRTEQRDSAMYRCASSSGGPPYNEQFFGPGTRLTVL.

In its sample, this clonotype was seen once. The chain couples TRBV20-1 to TRBJ2-5, with TRBD2 as a possible D gene (6 bases). Near its end, the DNA agrees better with TRBJ2-1, so the J call may be wrong. The V gene's germline CDR1 is DFQATT and CDR2 SNEGSKA (reference sequence). The CDR3 loop spans 13 amino acids. The CDR3 DNA is TGCACTCTCCGGCGGGGACCGGGCAATGAGCAGTTCTTC. Translation gives CTLRRGPGNEQFF.

This clonotype turned up a few times. This sequence joins TRBV29-1 and TRBJ1-1; D not certain. There are 11 residues in the CDR3. V was clipped by 5 bases and J by 1 base, with 5 bases between them. Germline V gives CDR1 SQVTM, CDR2 ANQGSEA. The CDR3 spells CSVYSNTEAFF. The DNA of the CDR3 is TGCAGCGTTTACTCGAACACTGAAGCTTTCTTT.

In its sample, this clonotype was seen a few times. This chain joins TRBV7-2 and TRBJ1-6; the D is unclear. V lost 2 bases and J 9 bases, leaving 11 bases between the germline ends. Germline assignment: CDR1 SGHTA and CDR2 FQGNSA. This CDR3 region has 14 residues. CDR3 bases: TGTGCCAGCAGCTTAAGAAGAGAGGCTTCACCCCTCCACTTT. Its protein product is CASSLRREASPLHF.

This clonotype was seen ten or more times. The gene calls are TRBV29-1 and TRBJ2-1; D unresolved. The CDR3 spans 12 residues. Trimming cost V 7 bases and J 7 bases, with 14 bases left between them. Germline assignment: CDR1 SQVTM and CDR2 ANQGSEA. This CDR3 reads CSGLGPGNEQFF. The CDR3 coding sequence is TGCAGCGGGTTAGGCCCTGGAAATGAGCAGTTCTTC.

V and J are TRBV27 and TRBJ1-2; 7 nucleotides line up with TRBD1. The trim removed 2 bases at V and 5 bases at J, leaving 11 bases unmatched. There are 16 residues in the CDR3. CDR1 and CDR2 (germline): MNHEY, SMNVEV (reference sequence). The CDR3 loop reads CASSLRQGRKTYGYTF. CDR3 DNA: TGTGCCAGCAGTTTACGACAGGGCAGGAAGACATATGGCTACACCTTC.

In its sample, this clonotype was seen a few times. The CDR3 DNA sequence: TGCAGCGTTTTGGGTCCCAGATACGAGCAGTACTTC. It yields the protein CSVLGPRYEQYF. V is TRBV29-1 and J is TRBJ2-7; D not resolved. The V and J ends lost 5 bases and 4 bases respectively, with 12 bases between them. CDR1 and CDR2 from the germline V gene are SQVTM and ANQGSEA. The CDR3 runs 12 residues.

V is TRBV6-7 and J is TRBJ1-1; tentatively, D is TRBD1 (6 bases). TRBV6-7 is marked as an open reading frame, function uncertain. The V end was cut by 3 bases, the J end by 5 bases, with 10 bases between. The CDR3 spans 13 residues. Written as DNA, the CDR3 is TGTGCCAGCAGTTATCAGGGGAAGACTGAAGCTTTCTTT. Its translation is CASSYQGKTEAFF.

This clonotype was found a few times. V is TRBV24-1 and J is TRBJ2-1; D possibly corresponds to TRBD2 (6 bases). Germline V gene data show CDR1 as KGHDR and CDR2 as SFDVKD. Trimming took off 4 bases at V and 0 bases at J, with 21 bases between the two ends. This CDR3 is built from 19 residues. In nucleotides, the CDR3 is TGTGCCACCAGTGACTCCCCGGGGCGGGGATCTAGCTCCTACAATGAGCAGTTCTTC. This codes for CATSDSPGRGSSSYNEQFF.

V usage is TRBV9 and J usage is TRBJ2-1; 11 bases line up with TRBD2. The ends lost 3 bases at V and 4 bases at J; junction bases unmatched: 3. CDR3 length: 15 residues. The germline V gene has CDR1 SGDLS and CDR2 YYNGEE. For the CDR3, the DNA is TGTGCCAGCAGCGCGACTAGCGGGGTTTACAATGAGCAGTTCTTC. Amino acid sequence: CASSATSGVYNEQFF.

This chain joins TRBV5-4 and TRBJ1-1; D call uncertain. Per the germline V gene, CDR1 is SGHNT and CDR2 is YYREEE (reference sequence). V lost 4 bases and J 8 bases, leaving 9 bases between the germline ends. CDR3 length: 11 amino acids. The CDR3 nucleotides read TGTGCCAGCAGCCAGGAGTTGGAAGCTTTCTTT. Translated, it gives CASSQELEAFF.

This clonotype has more than one count but fewer than ten. V usage is TRBV4-3 and J usage is TRBJ2-5; TRBD2 matches at 7 bases. This CDR3 is built from 15 residues. V trimming: 2 bases; J trimming: 0 bases; junction bases outside the gene matches: 3. Germline V gives CDR1 LGHNA, CDR2 YSLEER. This CDR3 is CASSQNLADQETQYF. CDR3 DNA: TGCGCCAGCAGCCAAAATCTAGCGGACCAAGAGACCCAGTACTTC.

V is TRBV4-3 and J is TRBJ2-1; D not resolved. The J call may be wrong; the DNA end is better matched by TRBJ2-7. This CDR3 contains 16 residues. Germline CDR1 reads LGHNA; CDR2 reads YSLEER. CDR3 sequence: CASSQDRQVYSYEQYF. The CDR3 DNA sequence: TGCGCCAGCAGCCAAGATCGTCAGGTGTACTCCTACGAGCAGTACTTC.